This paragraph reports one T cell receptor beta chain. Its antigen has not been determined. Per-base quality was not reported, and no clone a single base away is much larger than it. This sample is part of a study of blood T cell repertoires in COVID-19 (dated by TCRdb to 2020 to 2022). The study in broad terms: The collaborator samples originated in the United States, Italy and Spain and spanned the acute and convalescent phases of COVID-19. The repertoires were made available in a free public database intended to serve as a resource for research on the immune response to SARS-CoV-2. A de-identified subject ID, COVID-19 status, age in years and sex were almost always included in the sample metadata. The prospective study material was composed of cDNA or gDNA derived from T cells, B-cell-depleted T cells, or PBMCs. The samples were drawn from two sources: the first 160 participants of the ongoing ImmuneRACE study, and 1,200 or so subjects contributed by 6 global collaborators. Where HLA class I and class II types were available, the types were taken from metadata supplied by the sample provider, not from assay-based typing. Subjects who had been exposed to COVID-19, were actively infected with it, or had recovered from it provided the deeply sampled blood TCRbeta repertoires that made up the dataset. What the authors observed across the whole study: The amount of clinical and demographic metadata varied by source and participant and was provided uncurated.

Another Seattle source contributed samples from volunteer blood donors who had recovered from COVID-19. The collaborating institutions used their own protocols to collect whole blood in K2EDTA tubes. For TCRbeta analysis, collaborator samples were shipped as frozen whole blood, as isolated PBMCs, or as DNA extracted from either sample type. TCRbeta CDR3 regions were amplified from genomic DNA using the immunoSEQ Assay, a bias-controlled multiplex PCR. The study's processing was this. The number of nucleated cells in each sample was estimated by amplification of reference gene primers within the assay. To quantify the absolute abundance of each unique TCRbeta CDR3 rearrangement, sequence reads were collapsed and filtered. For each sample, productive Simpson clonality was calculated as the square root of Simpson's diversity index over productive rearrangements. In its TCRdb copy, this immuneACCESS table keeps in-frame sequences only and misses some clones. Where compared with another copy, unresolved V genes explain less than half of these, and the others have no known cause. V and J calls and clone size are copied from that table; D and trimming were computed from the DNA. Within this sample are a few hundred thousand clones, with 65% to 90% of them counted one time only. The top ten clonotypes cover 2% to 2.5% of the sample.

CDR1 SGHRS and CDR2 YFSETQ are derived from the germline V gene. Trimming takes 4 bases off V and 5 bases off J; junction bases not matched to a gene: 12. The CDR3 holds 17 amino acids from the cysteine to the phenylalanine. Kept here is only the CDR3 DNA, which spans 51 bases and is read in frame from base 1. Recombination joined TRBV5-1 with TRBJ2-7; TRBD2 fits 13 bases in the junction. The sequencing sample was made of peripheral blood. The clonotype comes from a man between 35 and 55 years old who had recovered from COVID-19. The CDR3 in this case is CASSPLAGGQLAHEQYF. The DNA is TGCGCCAGCAGCCCACTAGCGGGAGGGCAACTGGCCCACGAGCAGTACTTC.